These 23 T cell receptor beta chains were sequenced from one sample in a study of PD-L1 blockade in urothelial cancer. Sequenced by immunoSEQ multiplex PCR; TCRdb stores in-frame clones only, minus some. This sample has about 130,000 clones, with about 84% found just once. As for time point: peripheral blood 6 weeks after treatment start. This specimen consisted of PBMCs, obtained around atezolizumab (anti-PD-L1) treatment. The receptors shown here come from a man in his forties or fifties with urothelial cancer.

This sequence joins TRBV28 and TRBJ1-5; TRBD1 aligns across 10 bases. CDR3 length: 16 amino acids. The germline V gene has CDR1 MDHEN and CDR2 SYDVKM. V trimming: 1 base; J trimming: 3 bases; junction bases outside the gene matches: 3. Written as DNA, the CDR3 is TGTGCCAGCAGTTTATTGACAGGGGGCTCCAATCAGCCCCAGCATTTT. As protein: CASSLLTGGSNQPQHF.

CDR3 nucleotide sequence: TGTGCCAGCAGCTTTCAGGGGATAGCTGGAAACACCATATATTTT. It codes for CASSFQGIAGNTIYF. The chain employs TRBV7-2 and TRBJ1-3, with a weak D call TRBD1 (6 bases). The V and J ends lost 3 bases and 2 bases respectively, with 11 bases between them. This CDR3 contains 15 residues. Germline V gene lookup returns CDR1 SGHTA and CDR2 FQGNSA.

The rearrangement links TRBV15 to TRBJ1-4, with D tentatively TRBD1 (5 bases). Germline CDR1 and CDR2: LNHNV and YYDKDF (reference sequence). Trimming stripped 4 bases from V and 10 bases from J, with 28 bases between. This CDR3 comprises 18 residues. The CDR3 reads CATSTSPHSGGLGIKLFF. DNA for the CDR3: TGTGCCACCAGCACAAGCCCACACTCCGGGGGATTGGGGATAAAACTGTTTTTT.

V is TRBV7-9 and J is TRBJ2-1; TRBD2 aligns across 9 bases. The junction had 2 bases not matched to a gene; V was cut back by 1 base and J by 4 bases. This CDR3 is built from 15 residues. Germline lookup yields CDR1 SEHNR and CDR2 FQNEAQ (reference sequence). CDR3 coding DNA: TGTGCCAGCAGCTTAGGCGCGGGAGGGTACAATGAGCAGTTCTTC. This gives the protein CASSLGAGGYNEQFF. The full variable domain, in which reference TRBV7-9 and TRBJ2-1 provide the parts outside the CDR3, is DTGVSQNPRHKITKRGQNVTFRCDPISEHNRLYWYRQTLGQGPEFLTYFQNEAQLEKSRLLSDRFSAERPKGSFSTLEIQRTEQGDSAMYLCASSLGAGGYNEQFFGPGTRLTVL.

The rearrangement links TRBV7-9 to TRBJ1-2, with 7 bases identical to TRBD1. J was trimmed by 8 bases and V by 4 bases; bases with no gene match: 13. The CDR3 covers 15 residues. From germline, CDR1 is SEHNR and CDR2 FQNEAQ (reference sequence). CDR3 sequence: CASSSLTGKKEGYTF. The DNA for the CDR3 is TGTGCCAGCAGCTCTTTGACAGGGAAAAAAGAGGGCTACACCTTC.

This clone was observed a handful of times. V and J are TRBV5-1 and TRBJ1-6, with no clear D. CDR1 and CDR2 from the germline V gene are SGHRS and YFSETQ. The CDR3 extends over 15 amino acids. V was clipped by 0 bases and J by 9 bases, with 13 bases between them. The CDR3 region has the DNA TGCGCCAGCAGCTTGGAGGTCGGGGTAGGTTCACCCCTCCACTTT. Translation gives CASSLEVGVGSPLHF.

The CDR3 sequence: CSVTRGTGNYEQYF. The CDR3 DNA reads as TGCAGCGTCACTCGGGGGACAGGGAACTACGAGCAGTACTTC. The V call is TRBV29-1, the J call TRBJ2-7, with 9 nucleotides matching TRBD1. CDR1 and CDR2 (germline): SQVTM, ANQGSEA. The V and J ends lost 6 bases and 3 bases, in that order; junction bases with no gene match: 9. The CDR3 totals 14 residues.

The rearrangement joins TRBV27 to TRBJ1-6; the D gene is possibly TRBD1 (5 bases). Looked up from germline, CDR1 is MNHEY and CDR2 is SMNVEV (reference sequence). V was shortened by 4 bases and J by 7 bases, with 17 bases between the two germline ends. The CDR3 sequence is 16 residues long. This chain's CDR3 is CASSSSSREYNSPLHF. The DNA for the CDR3 is TGTGCCAGCAGTTCCTCCTCCAGGGAATACAATTCACCCCTCCACTTT.

Concerning this clone: Mismatch with germline at one junction end may stem from a read error. The V call is TRBV7-7, the J call TRBJ2-7, with 10 positions matching TRBD2. Germline CDR1 reads SSHAT; CDR2 reads FNYEAQ (reference sequence). The CDR3 sequence is 13 residues long. The CDR3 spells CASSASGSYEQYF. As DNA, the CDR3 is TGTGCTAGCAGCGCTAGCGGGAGCTACGAGCAGTACTTC.

This clone appeared a single time. The genes are TRBV5-4 and TRBJ2-7; D is unclear. The germline V gene encodes CDR1 SGHNT and CDR2 YYREEE (reference sequence). CDR3 size: 14 residues. V lost 4 bases, J lost 9 bases, and 20 bases lay in between. CDR3 sequence: CASSRGGSLDGQYF. The CDR3 nucleotides read TGTGCCAGCAGCCGCGGTGGATCCCTAGATGGGCAGTACTTC. Full variable domain (remainder filled in from reference TRBV5-4 and TRBJ2-7): ETGVTQSPTHLIKTRGQQVTLRCSSQSGHNTVSWYQQALGQGPQFIFQYYREEENGRGNFPPRFSGLQFPNYSSELNVNALELDDSALYLCASSRGGSLDGQYFGPGTRLTVT.

This clone was counted between two and nine times. The genes are TRBV18 and TRBJ1-6; no clear D. V lost 4 bases and J 6 bases, leaving 19 bases between the germline ends. The CDR3 runs to 17 residues. Germline values: CDR1 KGHSH, CDR2 LQKENI. The CDR3 DNA reads as TGTGCCAGCTCACGAATGCTAGGAGACCAGACTAATTCACCCCTCCACTTT. This encodes CASSRMLGDQTNSPLHF.

This rearrangement joins TRBV18 to TRBJ2-3, with D possibly being TRBD1 (6 bases). CDR1 KGHSH and CDR2 LQKENI come from the germline V gene. Trimming cost V 1 base and J 2 bases, with 13 bases left between them. There are 16 residues in the CDR3. The CDR3 bases are TGTGCCAGCTCACCACTCCGTGGGGGCACCACAGATACGCAGTATTTT. Its translation is CASSPLRGGTTDTQYF.

V usage is TRBV7-3 and J usage is TRBJ2-1; 7 nucleotides agree with TRBD2. The CDR3 runs to 15 residues. J was trimmed by 8 bases and V by 5 bases; bases with no gene match: 12. CDR1 SGHTA and CDR2 FQGTGA come from the germline V gene. The CDR3 coding sequence is TGTGCCAGCAGCCACGGACTAGGGGCTCAATATGAGCAGTTCTTC. It specifies CASSHGLGAQYEQFF.

The chain couples TRBV9 to TRBJ1-3; no definite D call. This CDR3 is built from 15 residues. V lost 2 bases and J 4 bases, leaving 13 bases between the germline ends. Per germline, CDR1 SGDLS and CDR2 YYNGEE. The CDR3 nucleotides read TGTGCCAGCAGCGTGGGCAAAACTGGGGGAAACACCATATATTTT. Translation: CASSVGKTGGNTIYF.

V is TRBV5-1 and J is TRBJ2-1, with 7 bases aligning to TRBD2. Germline-derived CDR1 and CDR2 are SGHRS and YFSETQ. V lost 4 bases, J lost 0 bases, and 13 bases stayed unmatched. The CDR3 runs to 18 residues. CDR3 amino acids: CASSPLVKGGSSYNEQFF. DNA of the CDR3: TGCGCCAGCAGCCCACTCGTGAAGGGAGGGAGCTCCTACAATGAGCAGTTCTTC.

The gene calls are TRBV4-2 and TRBJ2-7; possible D gene TRBD2, 6 bases. The V end was cut by 5 bases, the J end by 7 bases, with 18 bases between. The CDR3 is 14 amino acids. Germline V gene lookup returns CDR1 LGHNA and CDR2 YNFKEQ. The CDR3 spells CASSDRDSRGEQYF. The CDR3 DNA sequence: TGTGCCAGCAGCGACCGGGACTCCCGCGGGGAGCAGTACTTC.

The chain carries TRBV9 and TRBJ2-1, with D possibly TRBD2 on 5 matching bases. The CDR3 is 14 amino acids. CDR1 and CDR2 (germline): SGDLS, YYNGEE. The V end was cut by 0 bases, the J end by 3 bases, with 7 bases between. CDR3 bases: TGTGCCAGCAGCGTAGGTCGGGGCTACAATGAGCAGTTCTTC. Its translation: CASSVGRGYNEQFF. Variable domain in full (rest from reference TRBV9 and TRBJ2-1): DSGVTQTPKHLITATGQRVTLRCSPRSGDLSVYWYQQSLDQGLQFLIQYYNGEERAKGNILERFSAQQFPDLHSELNLSSLELGDSALYFCASSVGRGYNEQFFGPGTRLTVL.

The chain joins TRBV30 to TRBJ2-1, with D possibly matching TRBD2 (6 bases). Trimming shortened V by 0 bases and J by 6 bases, and 15 bases separated the two germline ends. Germline CDR1 reads GTSNPN; CDR2 reads SVGIG (reference sequence). The CDR3 has 15 amino acids. The CDR3 coding sequence is TGTGCCTGGAGTGTACGGGGAGGCCTCACCAATGAGCAGTTCTTC. The encoded protein is CAWSVRGGLTNEQFF.

The genes are TRBV2 and TRBJ2-2; 11 bases are shared with TRBD2. Germline assignment: CDR1 SNHLY and CDR2 FYNNEI. The CDR3 spans 15 residues. Losses at the gene ends were 4 bases for V and 5 bases for J; bases not matched to a gene: 3. The CDR3 sequence: CASSARTSGTGELFF. CDR3 in DNA: TGTGCCAGCAGTGCCCGGACTAGCGGGACCGGGGAGCTGTTTTTT.

This chain uses TRBV19 with TRBJ2-2, with 13 bases matching TRBD2. This CDR3 has 19 residues. CDR1 is LNHDA and CDR2 is SQIVND in the germline V gene (reference sequence). The J segment lost 5 bases and the V segment lost 4 bases, leaving 13 bases of the junction unmatched. Written as DNA, the CDR3 is TGTGCCAGTAGTAGAGGTGGACTAGCGGGAGAGGTGAGGACCGGGGAGCTGTTTTTT. Encoded protein: CASSRGGLAGEVRTGELFF.

The rearrangement links TRBV5-1 to TRBJ2-3; D is possibly TRBD1 (6 bases). The CDR3 covers 13 residues. Germline V gives CDR1 SGHRS, CDR2 YFSETQ. V was cut by 0 bases and J by 6 bases, with 8 bases left in between. The CDR3 loop reads CASSLDRADTQYF. The DNA for the CDR3 is TGCGCCAGCAGCTTGGACAGGGCGGATACGCAGTATTTT. The full variable domain, with the rest looked up from reference TRBV5-1 and TRBJ2-3, is KAGVTQTPRYLIKTRGQQVTLSCSPISGHRSVSWYQQTPGQGLQFLFEYFSETQRNKGNFPGRFSGRQFSNSRSEMNVSTLELGDSALYLCASSLDRADTQYFGPGTRLTVL.

This sequence joins TRBV6-5 and TRBJ2-2; maybe TRBD1 (5 bases). Trimming removed 8 bases from V and 7 bases from J, with 17 bases in between. Germline CDR1 and CDR2: MNHEY and SVGAGI. The CDR3 has 14 residues. The CDR3 loop reads CASGVGVFGGELFF. DNA of the CDR3: TGTGCCAGCGGGGTAGGGGTGTTCGGCGGGGAGCTGTTTTTT.

The chain uses TRBV6-5 and TRBJ1-3, with D maybe TRBD1 (5 bases). The CDR3 runs 14 residues. Germline V lookup: CDR1 MNHEY, CDR2 SVGAGI. Trimming cost V 6 bases and J 2 bases, with 11 bases left between them. CDR3 amino acids: CASRRGNAGNTIYF. CDR3 nucleotide sequence: TGTGCCAGCAGGCGGGGCAACGCTGGAAACACCATATATTTT.